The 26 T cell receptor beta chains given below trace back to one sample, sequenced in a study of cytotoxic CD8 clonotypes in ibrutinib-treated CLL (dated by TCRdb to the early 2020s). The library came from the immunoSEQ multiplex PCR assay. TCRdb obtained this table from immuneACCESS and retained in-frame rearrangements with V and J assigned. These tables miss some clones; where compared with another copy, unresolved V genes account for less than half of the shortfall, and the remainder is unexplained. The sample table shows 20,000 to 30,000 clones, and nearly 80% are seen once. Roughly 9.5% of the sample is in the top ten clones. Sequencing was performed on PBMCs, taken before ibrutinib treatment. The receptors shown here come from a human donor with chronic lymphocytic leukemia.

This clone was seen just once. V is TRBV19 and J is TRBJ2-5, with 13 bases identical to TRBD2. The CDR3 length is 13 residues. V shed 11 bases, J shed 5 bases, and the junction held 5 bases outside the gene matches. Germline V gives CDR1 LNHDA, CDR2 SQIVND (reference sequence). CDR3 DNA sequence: TGTGCCTCAAGGACTAGCGGGAGCGAGACCCAGTACTTC. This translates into CASRTSGSETQYF.

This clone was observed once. In DNA form, the CDR3 reads TGTGCCAGCAGCTTAGATCAAGGCCGCTACAATGAGCAGTTCTTC. This codes for CASSLDQGRYNEQFF. The genes are TRBV11-3 and TRBJ2-1; D gene unclear. The CDR3 loop spans 15 amino acids. V dropped 0 bases and J dropped 3 bases, with 9 bases sitting between them. Germline CDR1 and CDR2: SGHNT and YENEEA. Full variable domain (missing parts from reference TRBV11-3 and TRBJ2-1): EAGVVQSPRYKIIEKKQPVAFWCNPISGHNTLYWYLQNLGQGPELLIRYENEEAVDDSQLPKDRFSAERLKGVDSTLKIQPAELGDSAVYLCASSLDQGRYNEQFFGPGTRLTVL.

The DNA of the CDR3 is TGTGCCACCAGCAGAGGACCCGAGTGGGATACGCAGTATTTT. This codes for CATSRGPEWDTQYF. The chain carries TRBV15 and TRBJ2-3; D gene unclear. Germline V gene data show CDR1 as LNHNV and CDR2 as YYDKDF (reference sequence). Trimming stripped 1 base from V and 6 bases from J, with 11 bases between. The CDR3 is made up of 14 amino acids. Based on the CDR3 plus reference TRBV15 and TRBJ2-3, the full variable domain is DAMVIQNPRYQVTQFGKPVTLSCSQTLNHNVMYWYQQKSSQAPKLLFHYYDKDFNNEADTPDNFQSRRPNTSFCFLDIRSPGLGDTAMYLCATSRGPEWDTQYFGPGTRLTVL.

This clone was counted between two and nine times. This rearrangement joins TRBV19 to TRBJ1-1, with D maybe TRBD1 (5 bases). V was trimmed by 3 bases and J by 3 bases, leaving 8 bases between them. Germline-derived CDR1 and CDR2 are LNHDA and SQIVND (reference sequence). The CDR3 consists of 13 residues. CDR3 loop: CASSIFRDTEAFF. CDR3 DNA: TGTGCCAGTAGTATTTTCAGGGACACTGAAGCTTTCTTT.

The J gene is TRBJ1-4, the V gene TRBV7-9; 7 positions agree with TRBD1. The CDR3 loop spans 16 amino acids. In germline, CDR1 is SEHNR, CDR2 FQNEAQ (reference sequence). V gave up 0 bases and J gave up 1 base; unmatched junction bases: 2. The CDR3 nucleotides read TGTGCCAGCAGCTTAGCAGGGGGCGGAACTAATGAAAAACTGTTTTTT. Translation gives CASSLAGGGTNEKLFF.

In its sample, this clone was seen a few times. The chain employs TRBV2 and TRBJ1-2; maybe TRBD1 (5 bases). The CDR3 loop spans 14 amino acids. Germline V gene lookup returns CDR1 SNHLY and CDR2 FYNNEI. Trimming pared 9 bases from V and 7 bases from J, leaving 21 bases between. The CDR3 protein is CARTMAQGNGGYTF. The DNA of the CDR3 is TGTGCCAGAACCATGGCCCAGGGTAATGGTGGCTACACCTTC.

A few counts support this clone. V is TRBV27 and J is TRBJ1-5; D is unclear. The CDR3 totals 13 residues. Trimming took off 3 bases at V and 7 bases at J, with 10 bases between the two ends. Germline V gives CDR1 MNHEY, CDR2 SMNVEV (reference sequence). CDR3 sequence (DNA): TGTGCCAGCAGTTTGACCTGGGGACAGCCCCAGCATTTT. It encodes CASSLTWGQPQHF.

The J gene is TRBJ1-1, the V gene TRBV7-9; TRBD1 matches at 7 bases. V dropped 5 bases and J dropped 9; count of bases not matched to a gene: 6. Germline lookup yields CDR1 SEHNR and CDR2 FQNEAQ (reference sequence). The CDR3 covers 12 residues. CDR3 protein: CASSHGTEKAFF. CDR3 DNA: TGTGCCAGCAGCCACGGGACAGAGAAAGCTTTCTTT.

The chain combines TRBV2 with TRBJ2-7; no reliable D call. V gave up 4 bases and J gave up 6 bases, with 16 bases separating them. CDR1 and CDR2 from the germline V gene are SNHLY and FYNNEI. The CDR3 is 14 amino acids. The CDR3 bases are TGTGCCAGCAGTGTCTGGCCACATCAAGGCGAGCAGTACTTC. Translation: CASSVWPHQGEQYF.

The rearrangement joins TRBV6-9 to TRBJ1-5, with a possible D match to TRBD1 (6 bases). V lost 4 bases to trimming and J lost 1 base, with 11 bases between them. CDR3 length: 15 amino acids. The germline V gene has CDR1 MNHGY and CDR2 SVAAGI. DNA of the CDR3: TGTGCCAGCAGTTTCGGCAGGGGCAGCAATCAGCCCCAGCATTTT. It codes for CASSFGRGSNQPQHF.

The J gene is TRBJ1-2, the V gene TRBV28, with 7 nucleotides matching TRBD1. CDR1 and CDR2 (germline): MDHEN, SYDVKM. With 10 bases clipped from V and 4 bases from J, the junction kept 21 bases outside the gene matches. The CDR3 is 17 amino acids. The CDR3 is CATQAPNYGQASYGYTF. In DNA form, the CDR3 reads TGTGCCACTCAGGCCCCCAATTATGGACAGGCATCCTATGGCTACACCTTC.

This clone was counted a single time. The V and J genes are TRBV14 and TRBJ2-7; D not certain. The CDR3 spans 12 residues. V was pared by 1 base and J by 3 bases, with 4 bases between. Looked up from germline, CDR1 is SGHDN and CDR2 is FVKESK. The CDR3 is CASSQARYEQYF. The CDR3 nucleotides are TGTGCCAGCAGCCAAGCCCGCTACGAGCAGTACTTC.

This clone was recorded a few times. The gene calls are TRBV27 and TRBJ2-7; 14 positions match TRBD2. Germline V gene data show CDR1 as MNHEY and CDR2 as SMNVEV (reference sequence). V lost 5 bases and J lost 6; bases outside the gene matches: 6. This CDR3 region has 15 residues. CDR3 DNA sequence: TGTGCCAGCAGTCAAGGGACTAGCGGGAGTGGCGAGCAGTACTTC. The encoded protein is CASSQGTSGSGEQYF.

This CDR3 is CASSDPRRGYSYNEQFF. The CDR3 DNA sequence: TGTGCCAGCAGCGATCCCCGCCGGGGGTACTCCTACAATGAGCAGTTCTTC. This chain links TRBV9 with TRBJ2-1; perhaps TRBD2 as D (6 bases). The CDR3 spans 17 residues. V shed 3 bases and J shed 0 bases, with 16 bases lying between them. Germline V CDR1 and CDR2: SGDLS, YYNGEE. Based on the CDR3 plus reference TRBV9 and TRBJ2-1, the full variable domain is DSGVTQTPKHLITATGQRVTLRCSPRSGDLSVYWYQQSLDQGLQFLIQYYNGEERAKGNILERFSAQQFPDLHSELNLSSLELGDSALYFCASSDPRRGYSYNEQFFGPGTRLTVL.

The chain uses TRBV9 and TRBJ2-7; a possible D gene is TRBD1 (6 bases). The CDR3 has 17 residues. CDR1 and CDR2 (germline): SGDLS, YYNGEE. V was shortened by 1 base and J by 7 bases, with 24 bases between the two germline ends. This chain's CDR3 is CASSVSGHLFITQEQYF. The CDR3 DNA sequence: TGTGCCAGCAGCGTATCGGGACATTTATTTATTACGCAGGAGCAGTACTTC.

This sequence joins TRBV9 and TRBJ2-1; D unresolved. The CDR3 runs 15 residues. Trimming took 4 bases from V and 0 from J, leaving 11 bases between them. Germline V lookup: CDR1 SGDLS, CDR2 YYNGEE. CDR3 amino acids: CASSPRDPSYNEQFF. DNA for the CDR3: TGTGCCAGCAGCCCCCGTGACCCCTCCTACAATGAGCAGTTCTTC.

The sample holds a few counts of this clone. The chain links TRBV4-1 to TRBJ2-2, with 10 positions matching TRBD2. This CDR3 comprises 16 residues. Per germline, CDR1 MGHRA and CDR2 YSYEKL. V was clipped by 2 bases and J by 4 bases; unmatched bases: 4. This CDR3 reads CASSQLAGVSTGELFF. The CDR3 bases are TGCGCCAGCAGCCAACTAGCGGGAGTGAGCACCGGGGAGCTGTTTTTT.

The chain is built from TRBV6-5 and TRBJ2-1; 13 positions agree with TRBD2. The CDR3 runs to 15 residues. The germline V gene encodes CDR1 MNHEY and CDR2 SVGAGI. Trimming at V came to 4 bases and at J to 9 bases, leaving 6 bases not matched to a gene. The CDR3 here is CASSLRLAGGIEQFF. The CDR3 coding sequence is TGTGCCAGCAGTTTACGACTAGCGGGAGGTATTGAGCAGTTCTTC.

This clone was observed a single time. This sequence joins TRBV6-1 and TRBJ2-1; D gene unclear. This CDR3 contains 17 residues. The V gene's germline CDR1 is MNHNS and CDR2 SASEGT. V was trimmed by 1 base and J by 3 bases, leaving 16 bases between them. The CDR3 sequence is CASSEGDLSAGYNEQFF. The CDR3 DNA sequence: TGTGCCAGCAGTGAAGGAGATTTAAGCGCAGGCTACAATGAGCAGTTCTTC.

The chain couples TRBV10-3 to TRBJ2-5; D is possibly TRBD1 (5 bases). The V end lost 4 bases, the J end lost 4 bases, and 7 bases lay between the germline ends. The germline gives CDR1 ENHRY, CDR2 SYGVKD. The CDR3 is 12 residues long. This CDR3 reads CAISAGRETQYF. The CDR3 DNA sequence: TGTGCCATCAGTGCAGGGCGAGAGACCCAGTACTTC.

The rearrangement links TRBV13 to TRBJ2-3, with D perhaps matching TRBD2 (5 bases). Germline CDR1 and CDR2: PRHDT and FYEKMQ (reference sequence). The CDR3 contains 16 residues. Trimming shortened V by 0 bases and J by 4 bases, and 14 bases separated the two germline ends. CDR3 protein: CASSLGASLFSDTQYF. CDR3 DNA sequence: TGTGCCAGCAGCTTAGGAGCTAGCCTGTTCTCAGATACGCAGTATTTT.

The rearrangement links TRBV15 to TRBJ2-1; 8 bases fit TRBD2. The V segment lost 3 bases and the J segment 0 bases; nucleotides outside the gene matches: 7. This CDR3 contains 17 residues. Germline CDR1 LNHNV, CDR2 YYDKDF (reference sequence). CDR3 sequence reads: CATSSGSGSPSYNEQFF. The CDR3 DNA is TGTGCCACCAGCAGTGGAAGCGGGAGTCCCTCCTACAATGAGCAGTTCTTC.

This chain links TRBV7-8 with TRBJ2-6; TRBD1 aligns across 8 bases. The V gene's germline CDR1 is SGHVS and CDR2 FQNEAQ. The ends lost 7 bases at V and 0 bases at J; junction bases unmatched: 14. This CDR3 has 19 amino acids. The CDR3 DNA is TGTGCCAGCACCGACTTCGACAGGGGCAGGGCCTCTGGGGCCAACGTCCTGACTTTC. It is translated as CASTDFDRGRASGANVLTF.

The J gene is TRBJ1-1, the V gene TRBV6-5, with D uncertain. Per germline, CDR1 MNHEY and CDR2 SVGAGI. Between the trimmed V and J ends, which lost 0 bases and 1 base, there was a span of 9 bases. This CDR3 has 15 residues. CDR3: CASSYSGRQNTEAFF. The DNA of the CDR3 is TGTGCCAGCAGTTACTCGGGCAGGCAGAACACTGAAGCTTTCTTT.

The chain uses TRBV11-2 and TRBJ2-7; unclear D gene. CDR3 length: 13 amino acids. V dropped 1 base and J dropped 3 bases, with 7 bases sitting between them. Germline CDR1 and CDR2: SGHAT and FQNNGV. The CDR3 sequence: CASSLVSGYEQYF. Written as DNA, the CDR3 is TGTGCCAGCAGCTTAGTTTCCGGCTACGAGCAGTACTTC.

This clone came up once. CDR3 region: CASSGETQYF. CDR3 sequence (DNA): TGTGCCAGCAGCGGGGAGACCCAGTACTTC. V and J are TRBV7-9 and TRBJ2-5, with D hard to call. The CDR3 sequence is 10 residues long. The germline V gene has CDR1 SEHNR and CDR2 FQNEAQ (reference sequence). V was pared by 5 bases and J by 5 bases, with 3 bases between.